The next 29 T cell receptor beta chains were all read from a single sample in a study of cytomegalovirus exposure and HLA in healthy donors. The PCR had 60 Vbeta and 13 Jbeta primers. Here immunoSEQ multiplex PCR was the method, and the copy in TCRdb shows in-frame clones only, minus some. Its listing shows 150,000 or so clones. The sample was PBMCs. These receptors were collected from a woman in her 50s in good health and CMV-seronegative.

The chain has TRBV5-6 and TRBJ1-5; D is perhaps TRBD1 (6 bases). Trimming left V 2 bases short and J 3 bases short, with 9 bases between. This CDR3 comprises 14 residues. In germline, CDR1 is SGHDT, CDR2 YYEEEE. CDR3 DNA sequence: TGTGCCAGCAGCTTCCCAGGGGACAATCAGCCCCAGCATTTT. The encoded protein is CASSFPGDNQPQHF.

As for this clone: At one end the junction does not follow the germline gene, possibly because of a read error. V gene TRBV7-2 combines with J gene TRBJ2-7, with D possibly being TRBD2 (5 bases). The CDR3 consists of 13 residues. Germline assignment: CDR1 SGHTA and CDR2 FQGNSA. In nucleotides, the CDR3 is TGTGCCAGCAGCTTAAGTGGGAGCCCCCCTCGGGACTTC. As protein: CASSLSGSPPRDF. Variable domain in full (rest from reference TRBV7-2 and TRBJ2-7): GAGVSQSPSNKVTEKGKDVELRCDPISGHTALYWYRQSLGQGLEFLIYFQGNSAPDKSGLPSDRFSAERTGGSVSTLTIQRTQQEDSAVYLCASSLSGSPPRDFGPGTRLTVT.

CDR3 in amino acids: CASSGAGEEAFF. The CDR3 DNA reads TGTGCCAGCAGCGGGGCTGGGGAGGAAGCTTTCTTT. The chain carries TRBV9 and TRBJ1-1; D gene ambiguous. Trimming cost V 3 bases and J 8 bases, with 11 bases left between them. The CDR3 length is 12 residues. Germline lookup yields CDR1 SGDLS and CDR2 YYNGEE.

The chain joins TRBV5-1 to TRBJ2-2; 8 bases align to TRBD2. The CDR3 has 15 residues. J lost 4 bases, V lost 7 bases, and 9 bases had no gene match. CDR1 SGHRS and CDR2 YFSETQ come from the germline V gene. The CDR3 protein is CASERGGRSTGELFF. In nucleotides, the CDR3 is TGCGCCAGCGAACGGGGGGGGCGGAGCACCGGGGAGCTGTTTTTT.

Regarding this clone: The sample carries other DNA sequences with the same CDR3. The chain carries TRBV7-9 and TRBJ2-7, with TRBD1 matching over 8 bases. Germline CDR1 SEHNR, CDR2 FQNEAQ (reference sequence). With 2 bases clipped from V and 2 bases from J, the junction kept 5 bases outside the gene matches. The CDR3 spans 15 residues. This CDR3 is CASSLSDRGTYEQYF. In DNA form, the CDR3 reads TGTGCCAGCAGCTTATCCGACAGGGGCACCTACGAGCAGTACTTC.

This chain connects TRBV7-8 to TRBJ1-6; 9 bases match TRBD1. Germline V gene lookup returns CDR1 SGHVS and CDR2 FQNEAQ. With V trimmed by 5 bases and J by 3 bases, 2 bases remained unmatched. The CDR3 runs to 15 residues. CDR3 nucleotides: TGTGCCAGCAGCGCGACAGGGGGCTATAATTCACCCCTCCACTTT. Its protein is CASSATGGYNSPLHF.

V gene TRBV7-8 combines with J gene TRBJ2-1; perhaps TRBD1 as D (5 bases). This CDR3 is 13 amino acids long. V was pared by 1 base and J by 6 bases, with 7 bases between. Germline assignment: CDR1 SGHVS and CDR2 FQNEAQ. The CDR3 nucleotides read TGTGCCAGCAGCTTAGGGGGCAGCAATGAGCAGTTCTTC. Its protein is CASSLGGSNEQFF.

This chain uses TRBV18 with TRBJ1-1, with D tentatively TRBD1 (6 bases). From germline, CDR1 is KGHSH and CDR2 LQKENI. The CDR3 covers 16 residues. Trimming cost V 3 bases and J 9 bases, with 23 bases left between them. CDR3 nucleotide sequence: TGTGCCAGCTCACCTCTTCCTTCAAGACAGGAAATTCAAGCTTTCTTT. Residues: CASSPLPSRQEIQAFF.

The chain has TRBV19 and TRBJ1-5; a possible D gene is TRBD1 (5 bases). Germline-derived CDR1 and CDR2 are LNHDA and SQIVND (reference sequence). The CDR3 runs to 16 residues. The V end was cut by 1 base, the J end by 2 bases, with 12 bases between. In nucleotides, the CDR3 is TGTGCCAGTAGTATAGGAGGGACTAGGCGCAATCAGCCCCAGCATTTT. This translates into CASSIGGTRRNQPQHF.

Written as DNA, the CDR3 is TGTGCCAGCAGTTTATCGACAGGGGGCGCCTTGAACACTGAAGCTTTCTTT. Translation gives CASSLSTGGALNTEAFF. V and J are TRBV27 and TRBJ1-1, with 10 bases fitting TRBD1. In germline, CDR1 is MNHEY, CDR2 SMNVEV (reference sequence). The CDR3 is 17 amino acids. Trimming at V came to 0 bases and at J to 0 bases, leaving 4 bases not matched to a gene.

The chain employs TRBV5-4 and TRBJ2-5; D might be TRBD2 (6 bases). V lost 5 bases and J lost 4, with 18 bases in between. Germline loops: CDR1 SGHNT, CDR2 YYREEE (reference sequence). There are 15 residues in the CDR3. CDR3: CASSPRTGVRETQYF. For the CDR3, the DNA is TGTGCCAGCAGTCCCCGGACGGGGGTTCGAGAGACCCAGTACTTC.

The rearrangement uses TRBV5-1 and TRBJ2-1; D is perhaps TRBD1 (6 bases). The CDR3 loop spans 13 amino acids. Trimming took 7 bases from V and 6 from J, leaving 14 bases between them. Per the germline V gene, CDR1 is SGHRS and CDR2 is YFSETQ. The CDR3 nucleotides are TGCGCCAGCGGGACGGGACAAGTCAATGAGCAGTTCTTC. This codes for CASGTGQVNEQFF. The variable domain in full, with the rest retrieved from reference TRBV5-1 and TRBJ2-1, is KAGVTQTPRYLIKTRGQQVTLSCSPISGHRSVSWYQQTPGQGLQFLFEYFSETQRNKGNFPGRFSGRQFSNSRSEMNVSTLELGDSALYLCASGTGQVNEQFFGPGTRLTVL.

The V gene is TRBV28, the J gene TRBJ1-5; D uncertain. Germline-derived CDR1 and CDR2 are MDHEN and SYDVKM. The CDR3 runs 13 residues. Trimming left V 6 bases short and J 2 bases short, with 8 bases between. The CDR3 sequence is CASRTKGNQPQHF. The DNA for the CDR3 is TGTGCCAGCAGAACTAAGGGCAATCAGCCCCAGCATTTT.

The chain uses TRBV7-9 and TRBJ1-2, with 7 bases aligning to TRBD1. Trimming cost V 4 bases and J 8 bases; bases outside gene matches: 10. Germline assignment: CDR1 SEHNR and CDR2 FQNEAQ (reference sequence). This CDR3 comprises 14 residues. CDR3 residues: CASSSRGDGQGYTF. CDR3 in DNA: TGTGCCAGCAGCTCCAGGGGGGATGGGCAGGGCTACACCTTC.

V and J are TRBV28 and TRBJ2-7, with TRBD1 matching 8 bases. CDR3 size: 16 residues. V trimming: 6 bases; J trimming: 0 bases; junction bases outside the gene matches: 10. Germline CDR1 MDHEN, CDR2 SYDVKM. The CDR3 is CASSPQGARASYEQYF. CDR3 DNA sequence: TGTGCCAGCAGCCCCCAGGGGGCGAGGGCCTCCTACGAGCAGTACTTC.

The chain recombines TRBV6-5 with TRBJ2-1, with D possibly TRBD1 on 6 matching bases. Germline loops: CDR1 MNHEY, CDR2 SVGAGI. The CDR3 runs to 13 residues. Trimming removed 6 bases at V and 5 bases at J, with 11 bases between. Here the CDR3 DNA reads TGTGCCAGCAGCCAGGGGTCCGACAATGAGCAGTTCTTC. This translates into CASSQGSDNEQFF.

The rearrangement uses TRBV11-3 and TRBJ1-1; 8 positions agree with TRBD1. This CDR3 contains 17 residues. Trimming removed 8 bases from V and 6 bases from J; junction bases left unmatched: 20. The germline CDR1 and CDR2 sequences are SGHNT and YENEEA. CDR3 nucleotide sequence: TGTGCCAGCGAGCTTATCGACAGGGGACTCGCGGGGGCTGAAGCTTTCTTT. Amino acids: CASELIDRGLAGAEAFF.

The V gene is TRBV1, the J gene TRBJ2-4; the D segment call TRBD2 is taken from the table without a DNA check. TRBV1 is described as a pseudogene. The CDR3 loop spans 17 amino acids. CDR3: CTSSQEVCVAGVNIQYF. In DNA form, the CDR3 reads TGCACCAGCAGCCAAGAGGTATGTGTAGCGGGAGTAAACATTCAGTACTTC.

This sequence joins TRBV5-4 and TRBJ2-7, with TRBD2 matching over 10 bases. Germline values: CDR1 SGHNT, CDR2 YYREEE (reference sequence). J gave up 4 bases and V 3 bases, and 10 bases lay outside the gene matches. This CDR3 contains 16 residues. CDR3 DNA: TGTGCCAGCAGCTCCGGAGCGGGAGGGCCTATTTACGAGCAGTACTTC. This translates into CASSSGAGGPIYEQYF.

This chain uses TRBV7-2 with TRBJ2-7; D might be TRBD2 (5 bases). V gave up 6 bases and J gave up 2 bases, with 20 bases separating them. CDR3 length: 16 residues. The germline CDR1 and CDR2 sequences are SGHTA and FQGNSA. CDR3 DNA: TGTGCCAGCAGTCCTGGATGGTCTCCGAGGGCCTACGAGCAGTACTTC. This encodes CASSPGWSPRAYEQYF.

The rearrangement joins TRBV5-1 to TRBJ1-4; 11 nucleotides agree with TRBD1. CDR3 length: 13 residues. CDR1 is SGHRS and CDR2 is YFSETQ in the germline V gene. The V gene end was trimmed by 6 bases and the J gene end by 8 bases; junction bases not matched to a gene: 3. The CDR3 reads CASTDRGQEKLFF. The CDR3 DNA sequence: TGCGCCAGCACGGACAGGGGGCAAGAAAAACTGTTTTTT.

This chain connects TRBV2 to TRBJ2-1; D possibly corresponds to TRBD1 (5 bases). Germline V gene data show CDR1 as SNHLY and CDR2 as FYNNEI. Trimming took 8 bases from V and 7 from J, leaving 9 bases between them. This CDR3 has 11 amino acids. The CDR3 sequence: CASLKGNEQFF. For the CDR3, the DNA is TGTGCCAGCCTAAAGGGGAATGAGCAGTTCTTC.

The V call is TRBV7-6, the J call TRBJ2-5; D is undetermined. CDR1 and CDR2 from the germline V gene are SGHVS and FNYEAQ. The length of the CDR3 is 14 residues. Trimming took 3 bases from V and 0 from J, leaving 8 bases between them. CDR3 bases: TGTGCCAGCAGCTTGGAGCCGTACCAAGAGACCCAGTACTTC. Protein: CASSLEPYQETQYF.

The CDR3 region is CASSLINLGTGTGYTF. CDR3 nucleotide sequence: TGTGCCAGCAGTTTGATCAATCTAGGGACAGGGACTGGCTACACCTTC. The chain uses TRBV28 and TRBJ1-2, with 9 bases aligning to TRBD1. The junction had 12 bases not matched to a gene; V was cut back by 3 bases and J by 7 bases. The germline V gene encodes CDR1 MDHEN and CDR2 SYDVKM. The CDR3 has 16 residues.

The chain combines TRBV5-1 with TRBJ1-1; D gene uncertain. This CDR3 comprises 13 residues. The germline V gene has CDR1 SGHRS and CDR2 YFSETQ. Trimming removed 2 bases at V and 4 bases at J, with 9 bases between. The CDR3 sequence: CASSFREGTEAFF. CDR3 in DNA: TGCGCCAGCAGCTTCCGGGAGGGCACTGAAGCTTTCTTT.

This chain links TRBV7-2 with TRBJ2-2; 8 nucleotides match TRBD1. The CDR3 has 14 residues. The V gene's germline CDR1 is SGHTA and CDR2 FQGNSA. J was trimmed by 8 bases and V by 5 bases; bases with no gene match: 7. CDR3 nucleotides: TGTGCCAGCAGCATCCGACAGGGGTCGGGGGAGCTGTTTTTT. It codes for CASSIRQGSGELFF.

V is TRBV4-1 and J is TRBJ1-5; D is possibly TRBD1 (5 bases). CDR3 length equals 18 residues. Germline V gene sequence: CDR1 MGHRA, CDR2 YSYEKL. V was trimmed by 0 bases and J by 1 base, leaving 16 bases between them. The CDR3 region has the DNA TGCGCCAGCAGCCAAGATGGCCCGGGGGGAGGGAGCAATCAGCCCCAGCATTTT. It yields the protein CASSQDGPGGGSNQPQHF.

This sequence joins TRBV28 and TRBJ2-3; D not certain. The V end lost 6 bases, the J end lost 3 bases, and 10 bases lay between the germline ends. Germline CDR1 MDHEN, CDR2 SYDVKM. This CDR3 region has 13 residues. In nucleotides, the CDR3 is TGTGCCAGCAGAGCCGGAGAAACAGATACGCAGTATTTT. Its protein product is CASRAGETDTQYF.

The chain combines TRBV28 with TRBJ2-3; 11 positions match TRBD1. Germline V gene data show CDR1 as MDHEN and CDR2 as SYDVKM. J was trimmed by 5 bases and V by 5 bases; bases with no gene match: 9. The CDR3 is 16 residues long. DNA of the CDR3: TGTGCCAGCAGTCTCCCGGGACAGGGGGATCGAGATACGCAGTATTTT. This encodes CASSLPGQGDRDTQYF.